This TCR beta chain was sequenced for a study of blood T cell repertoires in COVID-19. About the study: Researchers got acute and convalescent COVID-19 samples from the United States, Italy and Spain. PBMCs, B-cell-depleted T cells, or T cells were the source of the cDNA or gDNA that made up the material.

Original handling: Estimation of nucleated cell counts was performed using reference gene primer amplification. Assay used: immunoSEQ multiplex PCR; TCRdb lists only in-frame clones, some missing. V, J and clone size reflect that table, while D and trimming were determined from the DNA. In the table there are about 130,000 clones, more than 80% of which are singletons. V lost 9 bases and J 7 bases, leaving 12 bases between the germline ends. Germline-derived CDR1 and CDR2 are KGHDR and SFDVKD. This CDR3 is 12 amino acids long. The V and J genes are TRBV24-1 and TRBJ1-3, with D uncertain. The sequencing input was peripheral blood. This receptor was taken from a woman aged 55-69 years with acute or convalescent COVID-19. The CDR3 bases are TGTGCCACCCAGGCACCCAGGAACACCATATATTTT. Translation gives CATQAPRNTIYF.